The present T cell receptor (beta chain) was sequenced within a study of T cell repertoires in cytomegalovirus infection. Across the study: Through public TCR beta signatures, both CMV infection and matching HLA type were indicated.

Germline assignment: CDR1 MRHNA and CDR2 SNTAGT. V lost 0 bases and J 4 bases, leaving 16 bases between the germline ends. The CDR3 sequence is 16 residues long. This clonotype was found many times. Its antigen remains unknown. A single record per CDR3 protein comes from TCRdb applying MiXCR to the reads. The table records 50,000 or so distinct CDR3 sequences, 20% of them present only once. Sequencing was carried out using PBMCs, sequenced either directly or after in vitro stimulation (not recorded which). The V gene is TRBV6-4, the J gene TRBJ2-7, with D possibly matching TRBD2 (5 bases). The clonotype was recovered from a human donor in good health (CMV status not recorded). Some clones in this sample may be carry-over from other donors' samples. CDR3 sequence (DNA): TGTGCCAGCAGTGACTCCTGGGAGCCGGTATCTTACGAGCAGTACTTC. This codes for CASSDSWEPVSYEQYF.